Listed here is a single T cell receptor (beta chain). The antigen is not known. TCRbeta library preparation incorporated unique molecular identifiers. A single record per CDR3 protein comes from TCRdb applying MiXCR to the PCR reads. The sample records some 600,000 distinct CDR3 sequences, 10% to 15% being singletons. The sample belongs to a study of T-cell reconstitution after alpha-beta-depleted transplantation in children. Study outcomes and limitations: Among T cells one year after transplant, newly produced cells accounted for most counts and diversity. Day-60 TCRbeta diversity that was high in some patients was derived from surviving recipient T cells and thymic progenitors. Two months or so post-transplant, alpha-beta T cells reportedly derived from several hundred expanded graft clones.

Germline V gene sequence: CDR1 SGHRS, CDR2 YFSETQ. The V gene end was trimmed by 4 bases and the J gene end by 4 bases; junction bases not matched to a gene: 10. CDR3 length: 15 amino acids. The V and J genes are TRBV5-1 and TRBJ2-7, with TRBD2 matching 8 bases. The sequence was obtained from a male patient younger than 18 who had a stem cell transplant for acute myeloid leukemia, so the T cells may come from the graft donor. Sequencing used PBMCs, mostly from graft donor cells, obtained 360 days after TCRalphabeta/CD19-depleted stem cell transplant. The CDR3 loop is CASSTERETSYEQYF. DNA for the CDR3: TGCGCCAGCAGCACGGAGCGGGAGACGAGTTACGAGCAGTACTTC.